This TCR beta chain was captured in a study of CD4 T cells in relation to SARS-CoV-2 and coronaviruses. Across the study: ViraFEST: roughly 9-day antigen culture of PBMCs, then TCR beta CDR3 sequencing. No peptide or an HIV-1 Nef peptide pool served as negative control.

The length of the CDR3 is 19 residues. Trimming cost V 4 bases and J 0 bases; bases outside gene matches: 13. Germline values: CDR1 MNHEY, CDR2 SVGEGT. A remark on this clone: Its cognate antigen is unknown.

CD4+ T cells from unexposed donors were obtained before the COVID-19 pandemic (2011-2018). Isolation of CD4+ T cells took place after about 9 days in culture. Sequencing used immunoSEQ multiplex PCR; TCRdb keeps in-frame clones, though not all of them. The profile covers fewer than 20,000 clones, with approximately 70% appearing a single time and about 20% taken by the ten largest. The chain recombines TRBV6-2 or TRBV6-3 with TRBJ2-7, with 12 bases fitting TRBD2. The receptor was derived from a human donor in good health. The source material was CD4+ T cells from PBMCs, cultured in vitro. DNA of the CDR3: TGTGCCAGCAGTTCCCTCGGACTAGCGGGGAGGACCGGCTCCTACGAGCAGTACTTC. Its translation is CASSSLGLAGRTGSYEQYF.